This T cell receptor beta chain is from a study of blood T cell repertoires in COVID-19. The data were produced by immunoSEQ multiplex PCR, yet TCRdb's version contains in-frame clones alone and is incomplete. Of more than 140,000 clones in the sample, roughly 84% were seen once. CDR3 size: 16 residues. Germline CDR1 is KGHDR and CDR2 is SFDVKD. Unmatched junction bases numbered 4, after V lost 4 bases and J lost 2 bases. Sequencing input: peripheral blood. The rearrangement links TRBV24-1 to TRBJ2-2; TRBD1 matches 9 bases. This receptor was obtained from a woman between 45 and 65 years old in a cohort sampled during active or convalescent COVID-19. CDR3 residues: CATSEVGQGNTGELFF. The CDR3 DNA reads TGTGCCACCAGTGAGGTGGGACAGGGTAACACCGGGGAGCTGTTTTTT.